These 5 T cell receptor beta chains were all obtained from the same sample, sequenced in a study of T cell responses to AZD1222 COVID-19 vaccine. This table comes from immunoSEQ multiplex PCR, and its TCRdb copy is limited to in-frame clones, with some not included. This table has roughly 140,000 clones, around 87% appearing once. Sequenced here: peripheral blood, sampled 28 days after the second AZD1222 dose. The receptors stem from an adult who received the AZD1222 COVID-19 vaccine.

This clone was seen a few times. The V gene is TRBV19, the J gene TRBJ2-5, with D possibly being TRBD2 (6 bases). This CDR3 region has 14 residues. Germline V lookup: CDR1 LNHDA, CDR2 SQIVND (reference sequence). V lost 4 bases and J 4 bases, leaving 13 bases between the germline ends. The CDR3: CASSRDGGGETQYF. The CDR3 region has the DNA TGTGCCAGTAGTAGGGACGGGGGAGGAGAGACCCAGTACTTC. The whole variable domain, remainder taken from reference TRBV19 and TRBJ2-5, is DGGITQSPKYLFRKEGQNVTLSCEQNLNHDAMYWYRQDPGQGLRLIYYSQIVNDFQKGDIAEGYSVSREKKESFPLTVTSAQKNPTAFYLCASSRDGGGETQYFGPGTRLLVL.

The CDR3 region is CASSPHVGLYEQYF. For the CDR3, the DNA is TGTGCCAGCAGCCCCCATGTGGGACTCTACGAGCAGTACTTC. The chain carries TRBV7-2 and TRBJ2-7; TRBD2 is a possible D gene (6 bases). Trimming removed 5 bases at V and 3 bases at J, with 14 bases between. CDR1 is SGHTA and CDR2 is FQGNSA in the germline V gene. This CDR3 has 14 residues.

CDR3 amino acids: CASSTGVGIQYF. The DNA of the CDR3 is TGTGCCAGTAGTACCGGGGTGGGGATTCAGTACTTC. V and J are TRBV19 and TRBJ2-4; a weak D match, TRBD2 (5 bases). The CDR3 length is 12 residues. V was shortened by 4 bases and J by 10 bases, with 11 bases between the two germline ends. Germline V gene lookup returns CDR1 LNHDA and CDR2 SQIVND (reference sequence).

The V call is TRBV19, the J call TRBJ2-1; no definite D call. V was clipped by 6 bases and J by 4 bases, with 10 bases between them. Germline CDR1 LNHDA, CDR2 SQIVND (reference sequence). This CDR3 has 13 amino acids. CDR3 loop: CASRMDPYNEQFF. The CDR3 nucleotides are TGTGCCAGTAGGATGGACCCTTACAATGAGCAGTTCTTC.

The gene calls are TRBV18 and TRBJ2-7, with 12 bases identical to TRBD2. Germline V CDR1 and CDR2: KGHSH, LQKENI. The junction had 12 bases not matched to a gene; V was cut back by 4 bases and J by 5 bases. This CDR3 contains 17 residues. The CDR3 sequence: CASSRTGTSGSTHEQYF. In DNA, the CDR3 is TGTGCCAGCTCACGTACCGGGACTAGCGGGTCGACCCACGAGCAGTACTTC.